This TCR beta chain was observed in a study of Graves' ophthalmopathy and Graves' hyperthyroidism. Ophthalmopathy in the donors was of moderate-to-severe activity, with CAS ≥3, NOSPECS ≥4 and duration under 3 months. Ineligible for inclusion were patients with other autoimmune diseases, uncontrolled infections, pregnancy or lactation. This clonotype was seen a handful of times. Its antigen is still unknown. Investigators amplified TCR beta CDR3 regions from RNA transcripts. HTBI primers were used in a first-round RT-PCR, which preceded a second-round multiplex PCR. TCRdb passed the multiplex PCR reads through MiXCR, listing each CDR3 protein once. The data show 200,000 to 250,000 distinct CDR3 sequences, with around 45% seen just once and about half held by the top ten. General study findings and limits: The model flagged ophthalmopathy progression at 65% to 71% sensitivity and 72% to 75% specificity.

The receptor's source is an adult man with Graves' ophthalmopathy. Material: peripheral blood.

CDR3: CASSDSGTTNEKLFF. For the CDR3, the DNA is TGTGCCAGCAGTGATAGCGGCACAACTAATGAAAAACTGTTTTTT. The chain recombines TRBV2 with TRBJ1-4; D not resolved. CDR1 SNHLY and CDR2 FYNNEI come from the germline V gene. CDR3 length: 15 amino acids. V was trimmed by 3 bases and J by 0 bases, leaving 8 bases between them.